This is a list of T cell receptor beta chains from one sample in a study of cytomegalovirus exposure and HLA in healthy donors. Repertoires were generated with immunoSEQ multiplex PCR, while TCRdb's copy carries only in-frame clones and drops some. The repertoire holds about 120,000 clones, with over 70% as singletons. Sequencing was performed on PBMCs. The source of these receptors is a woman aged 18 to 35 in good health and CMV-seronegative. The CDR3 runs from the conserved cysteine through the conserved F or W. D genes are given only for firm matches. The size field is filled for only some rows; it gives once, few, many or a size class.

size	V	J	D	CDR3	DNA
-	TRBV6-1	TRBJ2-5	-	CATLSRTETQYF	TGTGCCACCTTAAGCCGAACGGAGACCCAGTACTTC
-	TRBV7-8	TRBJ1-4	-	CASSLALRANEKLFF	TGTGCCAGCAGCTTAGCGCTCAGGGCCAATGAAAAACTGTTTTTT
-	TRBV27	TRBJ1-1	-	CASIPLGEGRKSKAFF	TGCGCCAGCATCCCCTTGGGTGAGGGCCGGAAATCAAAAGCTTTCTTT
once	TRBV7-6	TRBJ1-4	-	CASSQGLGNEKLFF	TGTGCCAGCAGCCAGGGACTCGGAAATGAAAAACTGTTTTTT
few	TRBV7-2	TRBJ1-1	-	CASKSNRDRNTEAFF	TGTGCCAGCAAAAGTAACAGGGACCGAAACACTGAAGCTTTCTTT
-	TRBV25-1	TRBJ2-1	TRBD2	CASSGTSGRAWSRNEQFF	TGTGCCAGCAGTGGGACTAGCGGGAGAGCTTGGAGTAGAAATGAGCAGTTCTTC
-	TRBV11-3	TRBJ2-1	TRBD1	CASSSGQGAKNEQFF	TGTGCCAGCAGCTCTGGACAGGGGGCTAAGAATGAGCAGTTCTTC
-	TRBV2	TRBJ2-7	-	CASAADSLKQYF	TGTGCCAGCGCGGCGGACAGTTTAAAGCAGTACTTC
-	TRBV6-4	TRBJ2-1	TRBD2	CASSGTSGGANEQFF	TGTGCCAGCAGTGGGACTAGCGGGGGGGCCAATGAGCAGTTCTTC
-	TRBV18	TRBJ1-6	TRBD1	CASFRDSYNSPLHF	TGTGCCAGCTTCAGGGACAGCTATAATTCACCCCTCCACTTT
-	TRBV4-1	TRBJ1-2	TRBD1	CASSHLHPQGASNYGYTF	TGCGCCAGCAGCCACCTTCACCCACAGGGGGCCTCTAACTATGGCTACACCTTC